This entry features one T cell receptor (beta chain) sequence. Its specificity is unknown. This sample stems from a study of OX40 agonist ivuxolimab in advanced cancers. Whole-study context: A diagnosis of hepatocellular carcinoma, melanoma, renal cell or head and neck cancer was present in dose-escalation patients.

Measured with immunoSEQ multiplex PCR; TCRdb has only the in-frame clones, and not every one. The table lists about 83,000 clones, 75% to 95% of them singletons. Germline V lookup: CDR1 MDHEN, CDR2 SYDVKM. The CDR3 is made up of 15 amino acids. The V gene lost 3 bases and the J gene lost 3 bases, with 14 bases spanning the gap. Whole-study findings and limits: At 0.1 to 3.0 mg/kg, CD4+ and CD8+ blood T cells expanded clonally by week 6.

The starting material was CD4+ or CD8+ T cells sorted from blood, obtained in a trial of the OX40 agonist ivuxolimab. The chain links TRBV28 to TRBJ1-2; D is unresolved. The TCR was taken from an adult with an advanced solid tumor such as melanoma, head and neck, liver or kidney cancer. CDR3 coding DNA: TGTGCCAGCAGTTTGTGGGTCAGATCGGACTATGGCTACACCTTC. Residues: CASSLWVRSDYGYTF.